These 8 T cell receptor beta chains were sequenced from one sample in a study of blood T cell repertoires in COVID-19. Profiled with immunoSEQ multiplex PCR; TCRdb holds only in-frame clones, not every one. The sample carries about 80,000 clones, approximately 79% recorded once. The sequencing input was peripheral blood. These receptor sequences come from a man in his 70s with active or convalescent COVID-19.

This sequence joins TRBV12-3 or TRBV12-4 and TRBJ1-2; possibly TRBD1 for D (5 bases). The CDR3 has 13 amino acids. Trimming shortened V by 3 bases and J by 7 bases, and 12 bases separated the two germline ends. As DNA, the CDR3 is TGTGCCAGCAGTTTTGGCAGGGAGGTTGGCTACACCTTC. As protein: CASSFGREVGYTF.

The V call is TRBV2, the J call TRBJ1-5, with 7 positions matching TRBD1. Germline CDR1 and CDR2: SNHLY and FYNNEI. Trimming cost V 2 bases and J 7 bases; bases outside gene matches: 5. The CDR3 loop spans 14 amino acids. DNA for the CDR3: TGTGCCAGCAGTGAACAGGGGGTACGGCAGCCCCAGCATTTT. It yields the protein CASSEQGVRQPQHF.

V and J are TRBV14 and TRBJ2-5; D might be TRBD2 (6 bases). V lost 2 bases, J lost 4 bases, and 14 bases lay in between. CDR3 length: 15 amino acids. Looked up from germline, CDR1 is SGHDN and CDR2 is FVKESK. The CDR3 region has the DNA TGTGCCAGCAGCCAATTGGTAGCGGCCATAGAGACCCAGTACTTC. It codes for CASSQLVAAIETQYF.

This chain connects TRBV6-5 to TRBJ2-3, with 8 bases matching TRBD1. The germline gives CDR1 MNHEY, CDR2 SVGAGI. Trimming cost V 6 bases and J 8 bases; bases outside gene matches: 13. The CDR3 length is 15 residues. The CDR3 DNA is TGTGCCAGCAGGAGTCCCGTGACAGGGGCTCCTACGCAGTATTTT. As protein: CASRSPVTGAPTQYF.

This chain connects TRBV28 to TRBJ1-5; 7 bases fit TRBD1. J gave up 0 bases and V 5 bases, and 7 bases lay outside the gene matches. This CDR3 contains 16 residues. The germline V gene has CDR1 MDHEN and CDR2 SYDVKM. CDR3 sequence reads: CASSRLGQYSNQPQHF. CDR3 nucleotides: TGTGCCAGCAGTAGATTGGGACAGTATAGCAATCAGCCCCAGCATTTT.

The chain couples TRBV4-2 to TRBJ1-4; perhaps TRBD1 as D (5 bases). This CDR3 contains 14 residues. V lost 5 bases to trimming and J lost 7 bases, with 14 bases between them. The germline V gene has CDR1 LGHNA and CDR2 YNFKEQ. This CDR3 is CASSYKFQGEKLFF. The CDR3 nucleotides are TGTGCCAGCAGCTACAAGTTCCAGGGTGAAAAACTGTTTTTT.

This clone was recorded once. The V call is TRBV24-1, the J call TRBJ2-5; a possible D gene is TRBD2 (6 bases). The CDR3 is 12 residues long. The V gene's germline CDR1 is KGHDR and CDR2 SFDVKD. Trimming cost V 3 bases and J 9 bases, with 10 bases left between them. The CDR3 bases are TGTGCCACCAGTGATGGGGGGACTGCCCAGTACTTC. Residues: CATSDGGTAQYF.

The V and J genes are TRBV10-3 and TRBJ2-7; no definite D call. Germline V gene data show CDR1 as ENHRY and CDR2 as SYGVKD. Trimming took off 0 bases at V and 2 bases at J, with 2 bases between the two ends. This CDR3 has 12 residues. CDR3 in amino acids: CAISESAYEQYF. CDR3 DNA sequence: TGTGCCATCAGTGAGTCCGCCTACGAGCAGTACTTC.